This T cell receptor beta chain is from a study of T cell responses to AZD1222 COVID-19 vaccine. Study results and limitations: The repertoires were collected only after the peak T cell response. Only a handful of AZD1222 recipients were seropositive at baseline.

Profiling relied on immunoSEQ multiplex PCR, and the TCRdb table lists in-frame clones only, not all of them. The sample comprises about 120,000 clones, about 91% of which are singletons, and roughly 1.5% rests with the top ten. To note about this clone: Its matching antigen is unknown.

Second-dose recipients at about 4 or about 12 weeks were treated as one pooled group. CDR1 and CDR2 from the germline V gene are SGHRS and YFSETQ. The ends were cut back, 6 bases at V and 4 bases at J, with 13 bases in the middle. The CDR3 is 14 residues long. The V gene is TRBV5-1, the J gene TRBJ2-2; possibly TRBD2 for D (6 bases). Sequencing used peripheral blood, obtained 28 days after the second AZD1222 dose. This clonotype was sampled from an adult who received the AZD1222 COVID-19 vaccine. The CDR3 is CASIREPGTGELFF. The DNA for the CDR3 is TGCGCCAGCATTCGGGAGCCGGGCACCGGGGAGCTGTTTTTT.